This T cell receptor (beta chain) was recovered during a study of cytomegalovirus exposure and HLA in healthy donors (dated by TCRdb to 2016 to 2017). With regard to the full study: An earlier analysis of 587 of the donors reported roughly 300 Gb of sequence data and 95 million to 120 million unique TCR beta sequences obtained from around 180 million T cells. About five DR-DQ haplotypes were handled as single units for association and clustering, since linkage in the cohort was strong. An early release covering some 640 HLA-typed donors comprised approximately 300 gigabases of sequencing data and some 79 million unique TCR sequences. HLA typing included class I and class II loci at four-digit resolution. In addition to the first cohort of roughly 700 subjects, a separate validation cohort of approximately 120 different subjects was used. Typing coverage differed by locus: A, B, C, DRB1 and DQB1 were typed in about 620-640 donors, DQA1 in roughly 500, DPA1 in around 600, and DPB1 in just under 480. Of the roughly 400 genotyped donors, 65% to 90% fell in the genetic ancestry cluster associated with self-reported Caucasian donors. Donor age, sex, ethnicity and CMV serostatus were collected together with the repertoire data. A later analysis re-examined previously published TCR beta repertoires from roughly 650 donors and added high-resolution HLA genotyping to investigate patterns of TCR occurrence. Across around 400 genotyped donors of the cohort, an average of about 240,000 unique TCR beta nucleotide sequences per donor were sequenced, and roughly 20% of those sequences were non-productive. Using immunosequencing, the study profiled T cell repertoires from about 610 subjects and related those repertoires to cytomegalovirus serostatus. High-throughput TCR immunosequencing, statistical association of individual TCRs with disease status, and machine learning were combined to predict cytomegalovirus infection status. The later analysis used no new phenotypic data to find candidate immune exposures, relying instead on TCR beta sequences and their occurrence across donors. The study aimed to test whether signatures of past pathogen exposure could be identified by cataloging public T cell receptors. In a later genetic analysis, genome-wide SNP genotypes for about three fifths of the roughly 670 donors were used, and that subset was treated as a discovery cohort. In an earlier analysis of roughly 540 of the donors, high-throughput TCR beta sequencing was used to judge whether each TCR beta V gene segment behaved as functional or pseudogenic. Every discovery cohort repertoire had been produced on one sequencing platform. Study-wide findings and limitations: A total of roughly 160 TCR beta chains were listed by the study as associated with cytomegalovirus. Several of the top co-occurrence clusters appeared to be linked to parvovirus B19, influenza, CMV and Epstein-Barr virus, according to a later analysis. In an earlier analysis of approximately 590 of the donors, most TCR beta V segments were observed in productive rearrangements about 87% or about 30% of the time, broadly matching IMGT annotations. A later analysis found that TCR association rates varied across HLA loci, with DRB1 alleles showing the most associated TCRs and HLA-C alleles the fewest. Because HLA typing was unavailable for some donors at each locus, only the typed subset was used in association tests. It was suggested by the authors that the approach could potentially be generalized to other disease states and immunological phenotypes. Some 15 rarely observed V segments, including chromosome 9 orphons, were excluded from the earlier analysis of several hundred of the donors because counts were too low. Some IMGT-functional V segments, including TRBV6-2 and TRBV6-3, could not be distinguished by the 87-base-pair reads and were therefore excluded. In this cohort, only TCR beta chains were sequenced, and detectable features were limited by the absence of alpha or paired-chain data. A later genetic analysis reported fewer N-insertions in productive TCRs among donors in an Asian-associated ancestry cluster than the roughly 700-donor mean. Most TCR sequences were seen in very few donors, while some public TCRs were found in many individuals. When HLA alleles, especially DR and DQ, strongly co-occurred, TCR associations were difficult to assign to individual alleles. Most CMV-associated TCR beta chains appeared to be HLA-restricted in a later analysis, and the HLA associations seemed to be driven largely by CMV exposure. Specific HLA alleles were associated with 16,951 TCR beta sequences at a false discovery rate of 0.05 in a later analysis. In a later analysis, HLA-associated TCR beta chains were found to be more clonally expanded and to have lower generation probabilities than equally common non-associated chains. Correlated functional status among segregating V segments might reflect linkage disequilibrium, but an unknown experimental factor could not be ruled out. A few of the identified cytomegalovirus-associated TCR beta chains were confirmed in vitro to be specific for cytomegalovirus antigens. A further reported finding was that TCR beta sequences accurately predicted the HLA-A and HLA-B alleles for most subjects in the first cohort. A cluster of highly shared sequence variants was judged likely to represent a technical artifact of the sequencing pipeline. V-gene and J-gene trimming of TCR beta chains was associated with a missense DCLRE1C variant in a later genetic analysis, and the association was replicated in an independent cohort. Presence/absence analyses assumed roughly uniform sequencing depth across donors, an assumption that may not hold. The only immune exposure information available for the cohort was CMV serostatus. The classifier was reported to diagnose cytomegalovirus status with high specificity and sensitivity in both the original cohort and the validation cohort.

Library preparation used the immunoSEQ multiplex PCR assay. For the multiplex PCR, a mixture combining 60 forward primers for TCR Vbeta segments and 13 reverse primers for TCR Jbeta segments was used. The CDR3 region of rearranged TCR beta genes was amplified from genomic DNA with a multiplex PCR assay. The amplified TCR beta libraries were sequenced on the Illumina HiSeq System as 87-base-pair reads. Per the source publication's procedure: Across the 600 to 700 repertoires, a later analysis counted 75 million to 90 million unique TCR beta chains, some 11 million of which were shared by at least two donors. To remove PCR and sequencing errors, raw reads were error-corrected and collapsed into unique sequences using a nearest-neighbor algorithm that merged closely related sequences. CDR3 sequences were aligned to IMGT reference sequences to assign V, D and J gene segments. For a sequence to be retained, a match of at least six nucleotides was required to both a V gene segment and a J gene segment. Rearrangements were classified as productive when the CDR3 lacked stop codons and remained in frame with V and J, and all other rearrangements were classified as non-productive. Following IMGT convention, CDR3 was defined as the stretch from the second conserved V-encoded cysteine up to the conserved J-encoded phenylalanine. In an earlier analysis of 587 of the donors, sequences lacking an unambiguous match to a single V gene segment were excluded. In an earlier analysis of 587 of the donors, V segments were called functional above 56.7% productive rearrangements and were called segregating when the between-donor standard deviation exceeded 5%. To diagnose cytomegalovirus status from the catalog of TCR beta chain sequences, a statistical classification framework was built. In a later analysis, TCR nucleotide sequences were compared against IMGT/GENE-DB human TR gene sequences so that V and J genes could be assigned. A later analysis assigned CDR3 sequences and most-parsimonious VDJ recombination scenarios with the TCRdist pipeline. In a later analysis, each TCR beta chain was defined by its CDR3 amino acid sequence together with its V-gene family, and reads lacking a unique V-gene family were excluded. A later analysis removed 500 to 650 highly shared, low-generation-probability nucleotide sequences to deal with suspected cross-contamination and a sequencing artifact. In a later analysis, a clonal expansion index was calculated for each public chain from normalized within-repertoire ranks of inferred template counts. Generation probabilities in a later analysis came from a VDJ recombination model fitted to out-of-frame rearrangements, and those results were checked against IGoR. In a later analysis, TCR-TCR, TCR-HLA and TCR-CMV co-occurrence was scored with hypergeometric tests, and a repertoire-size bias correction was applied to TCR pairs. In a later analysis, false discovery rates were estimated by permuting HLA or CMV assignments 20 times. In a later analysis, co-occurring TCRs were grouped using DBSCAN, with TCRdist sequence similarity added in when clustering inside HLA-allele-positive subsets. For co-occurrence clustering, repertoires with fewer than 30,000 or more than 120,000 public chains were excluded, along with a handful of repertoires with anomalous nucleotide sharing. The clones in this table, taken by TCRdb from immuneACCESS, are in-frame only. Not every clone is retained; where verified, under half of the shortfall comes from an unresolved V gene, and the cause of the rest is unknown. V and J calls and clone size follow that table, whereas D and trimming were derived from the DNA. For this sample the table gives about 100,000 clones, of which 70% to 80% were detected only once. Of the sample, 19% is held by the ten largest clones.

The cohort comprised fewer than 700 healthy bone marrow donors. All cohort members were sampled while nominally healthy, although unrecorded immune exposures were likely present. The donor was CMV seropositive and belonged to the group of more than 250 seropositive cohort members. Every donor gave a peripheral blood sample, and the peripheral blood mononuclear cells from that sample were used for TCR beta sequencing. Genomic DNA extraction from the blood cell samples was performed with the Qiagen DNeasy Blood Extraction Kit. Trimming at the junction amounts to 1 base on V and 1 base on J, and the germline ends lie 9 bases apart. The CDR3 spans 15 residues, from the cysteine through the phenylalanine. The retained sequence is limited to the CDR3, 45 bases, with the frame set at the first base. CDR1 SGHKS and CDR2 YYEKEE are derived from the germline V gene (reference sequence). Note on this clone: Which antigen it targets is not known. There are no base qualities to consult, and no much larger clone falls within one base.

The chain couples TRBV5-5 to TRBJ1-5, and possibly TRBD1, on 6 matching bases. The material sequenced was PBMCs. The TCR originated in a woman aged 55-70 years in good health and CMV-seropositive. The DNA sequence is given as TGTGCCAGCAGCTTGCGGGGGGCCAGCAATCAGCCCCAGCATTTT. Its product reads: CASSLRGASNQPQHF.